This T cell receptor beta chain was recovered during a study of blood T cell repertoires in COVID-19. Measured with immunoSEQ multiplex PCR; TCRdb has only the in-frame clones, and not every one. The sample has some 56,000 clones, 82% seen once. Trimming cost V 6 bases and J 4 bases; bases outside gene matches: 3. Germline assignment: CDR1 MNHEY and CDR2 SVGAGI. This CDR3 is built from 13 residues. The receptor comes from a man of 80 years or more with COVID-19, enrolled during active disease. The J gene is TRBJ1-1, the V gene TRBV6-5, with 9 nucleotides matching TRBD1. Sample: peripheral blood. CDR3 in amino acids: CASSRQGGTEAFF. The CDR3 DNA reads TGTGCCAGCAGCAGACAGGGGGGCACTGAAGCTTTCTTT.